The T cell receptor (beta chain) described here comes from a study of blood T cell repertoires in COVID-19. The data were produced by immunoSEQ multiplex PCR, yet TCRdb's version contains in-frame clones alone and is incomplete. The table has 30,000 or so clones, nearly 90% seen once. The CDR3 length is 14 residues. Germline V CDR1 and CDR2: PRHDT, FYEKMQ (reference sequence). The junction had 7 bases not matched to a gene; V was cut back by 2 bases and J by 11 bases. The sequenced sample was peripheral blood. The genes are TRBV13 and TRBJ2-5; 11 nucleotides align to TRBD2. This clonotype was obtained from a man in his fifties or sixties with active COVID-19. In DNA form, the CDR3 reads TGTGCCAGCAGCTTAAGACTAGCGGGGAGATCTCAGTACTTC. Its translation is CASSLRLAGRSQYF.